This T cell receptor (beta chain) emerged from a study of early stage breast cancer tumors. Study-wide points: Functional markers like CD4, CD8 and FOXP3 were missed in bulk sequencing.

Notes on this clone: Its antigen is currently unknown.

CDR3 length: 15 amino acids. Germline V gives CDR1 LGHNA, CDR2 YNFKEQ. Trimming stripped 0 bases from V and 3 bases from J, with 9 bases between. Repertoires were generated with immunoSEQ multiplex PCR, while TCRdb's copy carries only in-frame clones and drops some. The table has tens of thousands of clones, roughly four fifths seen once. Sequenced: blood. The TCR sequence derives from a person aged 40 to 49 with breast cancer. V and J are TRBV4-2 and TRBJ1-3; no reliable D call. CDR3 in amino acids: CASSQERGFGNTIYF. In nucleotides, the CDR3 is TGTGCCAGCAGCCAAGAGCGGGGTTTTGGAAACACCATATATTTT.